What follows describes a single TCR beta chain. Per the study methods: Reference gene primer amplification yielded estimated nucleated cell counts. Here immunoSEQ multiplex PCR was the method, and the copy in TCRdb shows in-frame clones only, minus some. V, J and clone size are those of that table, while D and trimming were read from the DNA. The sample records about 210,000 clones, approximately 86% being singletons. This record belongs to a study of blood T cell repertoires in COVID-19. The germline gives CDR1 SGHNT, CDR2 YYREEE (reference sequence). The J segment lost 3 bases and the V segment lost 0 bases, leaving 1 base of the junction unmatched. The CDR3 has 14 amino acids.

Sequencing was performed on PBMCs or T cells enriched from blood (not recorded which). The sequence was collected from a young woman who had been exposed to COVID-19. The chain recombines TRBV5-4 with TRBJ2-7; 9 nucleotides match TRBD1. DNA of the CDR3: TGTGCCAGCAGCTTGGGGACAGGGGTCTACGAGCAGTACTTC. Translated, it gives CASSLGTGVYEQYF.